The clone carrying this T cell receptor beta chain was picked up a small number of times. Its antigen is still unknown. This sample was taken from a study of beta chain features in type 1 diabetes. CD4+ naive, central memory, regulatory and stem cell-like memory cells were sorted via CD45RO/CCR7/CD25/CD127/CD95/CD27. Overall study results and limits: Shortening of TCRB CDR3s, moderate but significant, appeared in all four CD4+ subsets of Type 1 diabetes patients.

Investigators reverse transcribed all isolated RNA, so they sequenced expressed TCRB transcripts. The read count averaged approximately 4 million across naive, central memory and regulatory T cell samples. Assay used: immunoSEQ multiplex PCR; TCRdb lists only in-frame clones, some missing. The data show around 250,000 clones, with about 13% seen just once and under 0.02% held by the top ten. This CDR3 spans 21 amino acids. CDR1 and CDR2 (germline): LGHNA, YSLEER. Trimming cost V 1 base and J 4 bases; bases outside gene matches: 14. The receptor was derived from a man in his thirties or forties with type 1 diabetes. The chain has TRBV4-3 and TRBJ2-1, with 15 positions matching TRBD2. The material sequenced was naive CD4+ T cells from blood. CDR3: CASSQGVPGLAGGGGYNEQFF. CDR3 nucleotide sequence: TGCGCCAGCAGCCAAGGGGTTCCGGGACTAGCGGGAGGCGGGGGGTACAATGAGCAGTTCTTC.